This T cell receptor beta chain originates from a study of cytomegalovirus exposure and HLA in healthy donors. Study findings and constraints: Most TCR sequences were uncommon, yet certain public TCRs appeared in many donors.

With 60 Vbeta and 13 Jbeta primers, the PCR was carried out. The repertoire was sequenced with immunoSEQ multiplex PCR; TCRdb's copy has only in-frame clones and lacks some. The table includes about 140,000 clones, 79% detected once. Germline V gives CDR1 SGHDT, CDR2 YYEEEE. V dropped 1 base and J dropped 6 bases, with 13 bases sitting between them. CDR3 length: 15 amino acids. Comment on this clone: Its antigen is not known.

V and J are TRBV5-6 and TRBJ1-4, with a tentative D call TRBD1 (5 bases). This clonotype was obtained from a man in his late teens or twenties in good health and CMV-seronegative. Sequencing input: PBMCs. The CDR3 sequence: CASSLSDSIYEKLFF. The CDR3 DNA sequence: TGTGCCAGCAGCTTGTCTGACAGTATTTATGAAAAACTGTTTTTT.